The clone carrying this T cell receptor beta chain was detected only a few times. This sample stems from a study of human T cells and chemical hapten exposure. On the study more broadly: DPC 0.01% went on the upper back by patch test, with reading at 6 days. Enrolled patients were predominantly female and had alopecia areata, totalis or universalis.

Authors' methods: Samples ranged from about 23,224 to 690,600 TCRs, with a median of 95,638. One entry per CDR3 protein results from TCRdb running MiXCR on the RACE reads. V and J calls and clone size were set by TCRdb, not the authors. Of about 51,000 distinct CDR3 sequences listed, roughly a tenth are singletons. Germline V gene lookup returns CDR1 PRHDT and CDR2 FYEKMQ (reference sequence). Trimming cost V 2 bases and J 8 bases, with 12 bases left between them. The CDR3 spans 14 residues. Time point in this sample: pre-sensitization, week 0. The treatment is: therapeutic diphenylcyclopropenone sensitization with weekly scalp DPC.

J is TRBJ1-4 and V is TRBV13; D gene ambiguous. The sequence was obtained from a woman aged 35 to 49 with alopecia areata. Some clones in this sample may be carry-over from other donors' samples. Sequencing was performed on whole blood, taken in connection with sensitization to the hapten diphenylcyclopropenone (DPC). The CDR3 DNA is TGTGCCAGCAGCTTACGAACAGAGGAGGAAAAACTGTTTTTT. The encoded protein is CASSLRTEEEKLFF. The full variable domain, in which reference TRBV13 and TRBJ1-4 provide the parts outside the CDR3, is AAGVIQSPRHLIKEKRETATLKCYPIPRHDTVYWYQQGPGQDPQFLISFYEKMQSDKGSIPDRFSAQQFSDYHSELNMSSLELGDSALYFCASSLRTEEEKLFFGSGTQLSVL.